This T cell receptor (beta chain) was captured in a study of blood T cell repertoires in COVID-19. Study at large: Samples taken during acute and convalescent COVID-19 were collected in the United States, Italy and Spain.

The V gene's germline CDR1 is MGHDK and CDR2 SYGVNS. Between the trimmed V and J ends, which lost 7 bases and 1 base, there was a span of 13 bases. This CDR3 comprises 14 residues. As processed by the authors: Estimated nucleated cell counts came from reference gene primer amplification. TCRdb's copy holds only in-frame clones and misses some; the assay was immunoSEQ multiplex PCR. V, J and clone size reflect that table, while D and trimming were determined from the DNA. The data contain about 74,000 clones, around 88% of them seen just once; the ten biggest clones take up under 2%. The specimen sequenced was peripheral blood. This chain links TRBV25-1 with TRBJ1-2; possible D gene TRBD1, 5 bases. The TCR sequence derives from a woman over 75 with active or convalescent COVID-19. CDR3 amino acids: CASMQAGGNYGYTF. CDR3 sequence (DNA): TGTGCCAGCATGCAGGCCGGGGGTAACTATGGCTACACCTTC.